This T cell receptor (beta chain) was identified in a study of blood T cell repertoires in COVID-19. The table came from immunoSEQ multiplex PCR; TCRdb's copy has only in-frame clones and leaves some out. The table includes about 98,000 clones, about 90% detected once. The germline gives CDR1 SGHAT, CDR2 FQNNGV. The V and J ends lost 6 bases and 3 bases, in that order; junction bases with no gene match: 2. The CDR3 sequence is 15 residues long. This TCR was recovered from a man between 65 and 85 years old with acute or convalescent COVID-19. The sequencing input was peripheral blood. V is TRBV11-2 and J is TRBJ2-1; 13 bases fit TRBD2. CDR3 region: CASRRLAGGYNEQFF. DNA for the CDR3: TGTGCCAGCAGACGACTAGCGGGGGGCTACAATGAGCAGTTCTTC.